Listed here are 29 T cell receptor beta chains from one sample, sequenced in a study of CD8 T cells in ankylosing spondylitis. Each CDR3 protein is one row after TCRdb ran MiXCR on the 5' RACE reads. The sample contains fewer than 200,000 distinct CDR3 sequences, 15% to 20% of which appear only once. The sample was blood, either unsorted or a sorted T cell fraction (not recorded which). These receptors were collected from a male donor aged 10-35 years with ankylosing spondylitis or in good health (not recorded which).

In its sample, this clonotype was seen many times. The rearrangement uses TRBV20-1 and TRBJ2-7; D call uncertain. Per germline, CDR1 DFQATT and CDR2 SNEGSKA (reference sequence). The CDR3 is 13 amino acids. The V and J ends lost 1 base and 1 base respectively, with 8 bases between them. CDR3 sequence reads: CSARVDWSYEQYF. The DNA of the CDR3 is TGCAGTGCTAGAGTTGACTGGTCCTACGAGCAGTACTTC.

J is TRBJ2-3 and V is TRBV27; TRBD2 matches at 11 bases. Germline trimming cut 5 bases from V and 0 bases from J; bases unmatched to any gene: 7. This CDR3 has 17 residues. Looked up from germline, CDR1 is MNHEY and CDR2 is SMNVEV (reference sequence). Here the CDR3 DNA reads TGTGCCAGCAGTGTAGGGACTAGCGGACCTAGCACAGATACGCAGTATTTT. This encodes CASSVGTSGPSTDTQYF.

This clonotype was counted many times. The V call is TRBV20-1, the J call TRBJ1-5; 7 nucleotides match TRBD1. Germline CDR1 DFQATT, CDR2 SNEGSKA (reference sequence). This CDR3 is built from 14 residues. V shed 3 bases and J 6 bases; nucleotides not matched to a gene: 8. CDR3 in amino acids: CSASSPTGAQPQHF. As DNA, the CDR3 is TGCAGTGCTAGTTCCCCCACAGGGGCTCAGCCCCAGCATTTT.

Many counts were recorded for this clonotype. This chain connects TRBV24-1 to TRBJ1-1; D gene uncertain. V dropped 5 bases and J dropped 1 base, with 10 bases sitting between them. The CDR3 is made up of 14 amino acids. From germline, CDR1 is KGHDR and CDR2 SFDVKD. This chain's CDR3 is CATSAAGRNTEAFF. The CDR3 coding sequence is TGTGCCACCAGTGCCGCAGGCCGGAACACTGAAGCTTTCTTT.

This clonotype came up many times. The CDR3 sequence: CSVVGPISYF. In DNA form, the CDR3 reads TGCAGCGTTGTTGGTCCCATCTCCTATTTT. The V call is TRBV29-1, the J call TRBJ2-3, with D hard to call. CDR1 SQVTM and CDR2 ANQGSEA come from the germline V gene. The CDR3 loop spans 10 amino acids. The ends were cut back, 4 bases at V and 15 bases at J, with 14 bases in the middle.

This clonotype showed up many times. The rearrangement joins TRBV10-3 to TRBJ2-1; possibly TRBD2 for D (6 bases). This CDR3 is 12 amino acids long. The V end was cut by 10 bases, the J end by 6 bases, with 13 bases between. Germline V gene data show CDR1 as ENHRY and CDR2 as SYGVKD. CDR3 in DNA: TGTGCCACCGAGGGACTCATCAATGAGCAGTTCTTC. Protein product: CATEGLINEQFF.

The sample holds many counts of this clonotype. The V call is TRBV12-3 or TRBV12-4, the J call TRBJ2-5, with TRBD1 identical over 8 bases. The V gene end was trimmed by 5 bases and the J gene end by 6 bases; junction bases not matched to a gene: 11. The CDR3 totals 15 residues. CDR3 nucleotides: TGTGCCAGCAGTCTCGCCAGGGGGACAGGACAGACCCAGTACTTC. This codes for CASSLARGTGQTQYF.

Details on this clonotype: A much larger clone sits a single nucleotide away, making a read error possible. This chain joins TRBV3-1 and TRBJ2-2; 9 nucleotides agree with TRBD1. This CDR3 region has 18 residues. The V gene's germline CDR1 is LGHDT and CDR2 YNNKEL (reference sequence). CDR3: CASSQDLQGARNTGDLFF. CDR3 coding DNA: TGTGCCAGCAGCCAAGACCTACAGGGGGCTAGGAACACCGGGGACCTGTTTTTT.

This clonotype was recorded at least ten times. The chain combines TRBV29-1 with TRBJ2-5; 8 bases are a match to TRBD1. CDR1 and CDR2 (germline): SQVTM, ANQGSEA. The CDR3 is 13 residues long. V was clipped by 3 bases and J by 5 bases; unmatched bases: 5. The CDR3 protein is CSVDAGGKETQYF. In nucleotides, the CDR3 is TGCAGCGTTGACGCAGGGGGCAAGGAGACCCAGTACTTC.

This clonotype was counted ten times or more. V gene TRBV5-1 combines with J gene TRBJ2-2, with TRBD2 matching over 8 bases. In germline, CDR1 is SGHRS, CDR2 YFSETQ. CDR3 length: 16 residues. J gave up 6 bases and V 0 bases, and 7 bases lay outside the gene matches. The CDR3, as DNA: TGCGCCAGCAGCTTGGGGCCTAGCGGGCGGCCCGGGGAGCTGTTTTTT. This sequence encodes CASSLGPSGRPGELFF.

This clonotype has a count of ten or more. The CDR3, as DNA: TGTGCCAGCTCACCACGACTAAGCGGACCTAACACCGGGGAGCTGTTTTTT. Residues: CASSPRLSGPNTGELFF. This chain joins TRBV18 and TRBJ2-2, with TRBD2 as a possible D gene (5 bases). The V gene lost 1 base and the J gene lost 2 bases, with 14 bases spanning the gap. Germline V gene data show CDR1 as KGHSH and CDR2 as LQKENI. The CDR3 extends over 17 amino acids.

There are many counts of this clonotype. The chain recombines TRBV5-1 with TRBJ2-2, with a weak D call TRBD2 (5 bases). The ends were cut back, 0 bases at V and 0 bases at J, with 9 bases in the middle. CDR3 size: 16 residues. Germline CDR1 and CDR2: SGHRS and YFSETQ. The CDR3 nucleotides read TGCGCCAGCAGCTTGGTGGGGAGAGCGAACACCGGGGAGCTGTTTTTT. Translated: CASSLVGRANTGELFF.

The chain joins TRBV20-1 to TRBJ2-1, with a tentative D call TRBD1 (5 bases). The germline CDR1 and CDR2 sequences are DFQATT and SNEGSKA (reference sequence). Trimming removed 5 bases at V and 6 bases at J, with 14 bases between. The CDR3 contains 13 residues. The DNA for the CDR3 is TGCAGTGCTCATGGGGCCCGGGCCAATGAGCAGTTCTTC. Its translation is CSAHGARANEQFF.

This CDR3 is CSARDLVGTDTQYF. CDR3 in DNA: TGCAGTGCTAGAGATCTAGTTGGGACAGATACGCAGTATTTT. The chain joins TRBV20-1 to TRBJ2-3; D is unclear. Germline assignment: CDR1 DFQATT and CDR2 SNEGSKA (reference sequence). The ends were cut back, 0 bases at V and 3 bases at J, with 10 bases in the middle. CDR3 length: 14 residues.

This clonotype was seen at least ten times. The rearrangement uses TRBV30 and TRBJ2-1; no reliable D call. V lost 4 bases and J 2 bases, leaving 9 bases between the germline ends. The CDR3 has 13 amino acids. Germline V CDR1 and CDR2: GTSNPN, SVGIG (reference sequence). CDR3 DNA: TGTGCCTGGAAGGCTGGTACCTACAATGAGCAGTTCTTC. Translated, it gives CAWKAGTYNEQFF.

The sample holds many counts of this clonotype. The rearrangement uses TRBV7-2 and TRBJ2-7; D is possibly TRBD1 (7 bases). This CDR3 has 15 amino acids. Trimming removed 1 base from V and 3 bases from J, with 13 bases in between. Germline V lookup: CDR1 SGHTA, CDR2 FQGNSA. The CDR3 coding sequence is TGTGCCAGCAGCTTAGTCTCCCAGGGGGGCTACGAGCAGTACTTC. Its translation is CASSLVSQGGYEQYF.

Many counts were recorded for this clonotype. CDR3 region: CSARLPSTDTQYF. The CDR3 DNA reads as TGCAGTGCTCGGCTACCTAGCACAGATACGCAGTATTTT. The rearrangement uses TRBV20-1 and TRBJ2-3; D call uncertain. CDR3 length equals 13 residues. Germline assignment: CDR1 DFQATT and CDR2 SNEGSKA (reference sequence). Trimming removed 5 bases at V and 0 bases at J, with 9 bases between.

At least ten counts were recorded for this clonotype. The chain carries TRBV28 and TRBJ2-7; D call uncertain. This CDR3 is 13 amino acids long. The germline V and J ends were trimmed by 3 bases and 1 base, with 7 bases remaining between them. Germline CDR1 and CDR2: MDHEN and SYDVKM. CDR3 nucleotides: TGTGCCAGCAGTTTTCAGGTTTCCTACGAGCAGTACTTC. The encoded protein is CASSFQVSYEQYF. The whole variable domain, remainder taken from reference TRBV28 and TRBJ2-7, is DVKVTQSSRYLVKRTGEKVFLECVQDMDHENMFWYRQDPGLGLRLIYFSYDVKMKEKGDIPEGYSVSREKKERFSLILESASTNQTSMYLCASSFQVSYEQYFGPGTRLTVT.

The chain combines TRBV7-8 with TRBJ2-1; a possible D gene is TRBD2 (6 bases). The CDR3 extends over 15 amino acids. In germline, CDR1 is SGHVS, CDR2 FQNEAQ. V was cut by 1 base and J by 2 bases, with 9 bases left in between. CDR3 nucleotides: TGTGCCAGCAGCTTAGTGGAGGGCCCCTACAATGAGCAGTTCTTC. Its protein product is CASSLVEGPYNEQFF.

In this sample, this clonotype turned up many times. CDR3 sequence: CATYQRGANEKLFF. In DNA form, the CDR3 reads TGTGCCACTTACCAACGGGGGGCTAATGAAAAACTGTTTTTT. V is TRBV13 and J is TRBJ1-4, with D tentatively TRBD1 (5 bases). Germline V gene lookup returns CDR1 PRHDT and CDR2 FYEKMQ (reference sequence). The CDR3 is 14 residues long. Deletions cut 10 bases from V and 3 bases from J, with 15 bases between.

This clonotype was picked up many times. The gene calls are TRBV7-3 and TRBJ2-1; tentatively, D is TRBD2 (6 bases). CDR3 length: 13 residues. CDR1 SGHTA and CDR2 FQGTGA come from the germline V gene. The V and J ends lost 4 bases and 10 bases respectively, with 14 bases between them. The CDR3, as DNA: TGTGCCAGCAGCTGGGTTAAAAGCGGGGAGCAGTTCTTC. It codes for CASSWVKSGEQFF.

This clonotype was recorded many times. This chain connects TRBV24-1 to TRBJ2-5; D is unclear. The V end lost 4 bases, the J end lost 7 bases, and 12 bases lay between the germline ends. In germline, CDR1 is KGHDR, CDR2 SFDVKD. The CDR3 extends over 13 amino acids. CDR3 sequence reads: CATSDSRLGTQYF. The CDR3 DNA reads TGTGCCACCAGTGACAGCCGCCTGGGGACCCAGTACTTC.

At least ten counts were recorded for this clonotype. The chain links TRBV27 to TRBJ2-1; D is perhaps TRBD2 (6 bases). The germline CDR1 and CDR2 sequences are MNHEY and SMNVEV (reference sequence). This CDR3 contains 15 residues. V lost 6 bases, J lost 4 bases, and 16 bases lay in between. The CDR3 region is CASRGDSQLYNEQFF. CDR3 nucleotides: TGTGCCAGCAGAGGGGACTCCCAGCTTTACAATGAGCAGTTCTTC.

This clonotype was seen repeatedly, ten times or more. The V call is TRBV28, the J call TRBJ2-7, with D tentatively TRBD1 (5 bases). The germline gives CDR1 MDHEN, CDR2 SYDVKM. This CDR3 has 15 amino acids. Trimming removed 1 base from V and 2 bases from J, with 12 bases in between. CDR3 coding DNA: TGTGCCAGCAGTTTATCCAGGGCAGGACCCTACGAGCAGTACGTC. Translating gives CASSLSRAGPYEQYV.

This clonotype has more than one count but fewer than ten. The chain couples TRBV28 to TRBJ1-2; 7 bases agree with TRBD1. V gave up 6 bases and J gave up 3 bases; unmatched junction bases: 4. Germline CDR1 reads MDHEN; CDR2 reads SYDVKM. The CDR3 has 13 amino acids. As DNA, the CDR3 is TGTGCCAGCAGAAGACAGGGCTACTATGGCTACACCTTC. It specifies CASRRQGYYGYTF.

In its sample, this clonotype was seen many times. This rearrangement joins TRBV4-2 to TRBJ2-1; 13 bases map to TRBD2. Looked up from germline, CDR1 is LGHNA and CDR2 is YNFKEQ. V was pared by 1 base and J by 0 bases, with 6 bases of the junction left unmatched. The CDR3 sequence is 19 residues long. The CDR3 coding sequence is TGTGCCAGCAGCCAAGGACGACTAGCGGGAGGTAGCTCCTACAATGAGCAGTTCTTC. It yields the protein CASSQGRLAGGSSYNEQFF.

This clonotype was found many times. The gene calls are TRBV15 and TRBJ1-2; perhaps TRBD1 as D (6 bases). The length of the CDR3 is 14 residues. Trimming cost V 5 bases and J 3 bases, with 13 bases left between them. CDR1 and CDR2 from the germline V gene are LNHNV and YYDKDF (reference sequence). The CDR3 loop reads CATSGTGFYYGYTF. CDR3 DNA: TGTGCCACCAGCGGAACAGGGTTCTACTATGGCTACACCTTC. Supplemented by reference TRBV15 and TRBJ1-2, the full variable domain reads DAMVIQNPRYQVTQFGKPVTLSCSQTLNHNVMYWYQQKSSQAPKLLFHYYDKDFNNEADTPDNFQSRRPNTSFCFLDIRSPGLGDTAMYLCATSGTGFYYGYTFGSGTRLTVV.

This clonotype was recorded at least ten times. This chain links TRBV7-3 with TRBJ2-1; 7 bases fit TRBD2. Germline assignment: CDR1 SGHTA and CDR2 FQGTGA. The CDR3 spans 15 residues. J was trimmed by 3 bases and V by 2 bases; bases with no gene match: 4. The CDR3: CASSLGPSGYNEQFF. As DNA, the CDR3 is TGTGCCAGCAGCTTAGGGCCTAGCGGCTACAATGAGCAGTTCTTC.

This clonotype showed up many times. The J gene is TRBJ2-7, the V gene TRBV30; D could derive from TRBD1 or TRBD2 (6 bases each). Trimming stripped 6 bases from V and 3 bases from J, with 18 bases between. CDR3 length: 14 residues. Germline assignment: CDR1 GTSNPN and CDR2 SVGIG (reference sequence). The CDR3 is CACQGGRRVYEQYF. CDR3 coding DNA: TGTGCCTGCCAAGGGGGGAGGCGGGTCTACGAGCAGTACTTC.